This entry describes one TCR beta chain. Antigen: not known. Per germline, CDR1 KGHSH and CDR2 LQKENI. The length of the CDR3 is 15 residues. Unmatched junction bases numbered 3, after V lost 2 bases and J lost 2 bases. With 60 Vbeta and 13 Jbeta primers, the PCR was carried out. Profiled with immunoSEQ multiplex PCR; TCRdb holds only in-frame clones, not every one. The sample's table shows under 95,000 clones. This entry is derived from a study of cytomegalovirus exposure and HLA in healthy donors. General study points: CMV serostatus alone was available as immune exposure information. Reports indicate that TCR beta sequences accurately predicted the HLA-A and HLA-B alleles of most subjects. A few CMV-associated chains proved CMV antigen-specific in vitro. One variant, a missense change in DCLRE1C, was linked in a later analysis to TCR beta V- and J-gene trimming.

The rearrangement links TRBV18 to TRBJ1-5; TRBD1 matches at 7 bases. The clonotype was recovered from a female donor in good health and CMV-seropositive. Sequencing was carried out using PBMCs. CDR3 protein: CASSPIGQGNQPQHF. The CDR3 coding sequence is TGTGCCAGCTCACCAATTGGACAGGGCAATCAGCCCCAGCATTTT. The variable domain in full, with the rest retrieved from reference TRBV18 and TRBJ1-5, is NAGVMQNPRHLVRRRGQEARLRCSPMKGHSHVYWYRQLPEEGLKFMVYLQKENIIDESGMPKERFSAEFPKEGPSILRIQQVVRGDSAAYFCASSPIGQGNQPQHFGDGTRLSIL.